The 29 T cell receptor beta chains below all came from one sample that was sequenced in a study of blood T cells in healthy people across ages. It was with a sample-barcoded 5' primer and a J-beta primer mix that a second PCR of roughly 7 to 12 cycles was run. TCRdb reanalysed the 5' RACE reads using MiXCR and keeps one entry per CDR3 protein. The data contain more than 1,400,000 distinct CDR3 sequences, approximately 40% of them singletons. The sequencing sample was made of blood. The receptors originated from a woman aged 18-35 years in good health.

The rearrangement links TRBV28 to TRBJ1-2; TRBD1 might be the D (6 bases). V was cut by 10 bases and J by 7 bases, with 13 bases left in between. This CDR3 has 11 amino acids. Looked up from germline, CDR1 is MDHEN and CDR2 is SYDVKM. The CDR3: CATRGGSGYTF. As DNA, the CDR3 is TGTGCCACCCGGGGGGGCTCTGGCTACACCTTC.

In its sample, this clonotype was seen a few times. V is TRBV11-2 and J is TRBJ2-3; TRBD2 matches at 9 bases. Germline V gene sequence: CDR1 SGHAT, CDR2 FQNNGV. Losses at the gene ends were 4 bases for V and 2 bases for J; bases not matched to a gene: 7. This CDR3 is built from 16 residues. In DNA, the CDR3 is TGTGCCAGCAGCTCCCGACTAGCGGACTACACAGATACGCAGTATTTT. Amino acid sequence: CASSSRLADYTDTQYF.

This clonotype appeared a few times. This chain links TRBV10-3 with TRBJ1-1; no firm D call. The length of the CDR3 is 15 residues. V was cut by 0 bases and J by 4 bases, with 12 bases left in between. Germline lookup yields CDR1 ENHRY and CDR2 SYGVKD. CDR3 DNA sequence: TGTGCCATCAGTGAGTCGGCAGACCGGGGCACTGAAGCTTTCTTT. Translated, it gives CAISESADRGTEAFF.

This clonotype was seen a handful of times. V usage is TRBV4-2 and J usage is TRBJ2-3; TRBD2 agrees at 9 bases. Unmatched junction bases numbered 10, after V lost 0 bases and J lost 3 bases. Germline CDR1 and CDR2: LGHNA and YNFKEQ. The CDR3 runs to 18 residues. The CDR3 sequence: CASSQDWVAGDMTDTQYF. The CDR3 DNA sequence: TGTGCCAGCAGCCAAGATTGGGTAGCGGGGGACATGACAGATACGCAGTATTTT.

V is TRBV4-1 and J is TRBJ2-5, with D perhaps matching TRBD1 (6 bases). Germline V CDR1 and CDR2: MGHRA, YSYEKL. This CDR3 has 15 residues. Between the trimmed V and J ends, which lost 3 bases and 5 bases, there was a span of 16 bases. In DNA form, the CDR3 reads TGCGCCAGCAGCCAGCAATCAGGGGTCCGGGAGACCCAGTACTTC. Amino acids: CASSQQSGVRETQYF.

This rearrangement joins TRBV25-1 to TRBJ2-5; 7 bases fit TRBD1. CDR3 length: 14 amino acids. V was clipped by 6 bases and J by 1 base; unmatched bases: 5. The germline CDR1 and CDR2 sequences are MGHDK and SYGVNS. In nucleotides, the CDR3 is TGTGCCAGCAGAACAGGGGCTGGCCAAGAGACCCAGTACTTC. Its translation is CASRTGAGQETQYF. The variable domain in full, with the rest retrieved from reference TRBV25-1 and TRBJ2-5, is EADIYQTPRYLVIGTGKKITLECSQTMGHDKMYWYQQDPGMELHLIHYSYGVNSTEKGDLSSESTVSRIRTEHFPLTLESARPSHTSQYLCASRTGAGQETQYFGPGTRLLVL.

This clonotype was counted a few times. The chain has TRBV5-1 and TRBJ2-7; tentative D call: TRBD2 (5 bases). The ends were cut back, 0 bases at V and 2 bases at J, with 15 bases in the middle. The germline V gene encodes CDR1 SGHRS and CDR2 YFSETQ. There are 16 residues in the CDR3. The CDR3 DNA is TGCGCCAGCAGCTTGGTAAGCCGGGATTCCGCCTACGAGCAGTACTTC. Translating it yields CASSLVSRDSAYEQYF.

This clonotype occurred a few times. The rearrangement links TRBV7-3 to TRBJ1-1, with D perhaps matching TRBD1 (6 bases). The germline gives CDR1 SGHTA, CDR2 FQGTGA. This CDR3 comprises 15 residues. Trimming took 8 bases from V and 3 from J, leaving 19 bases between them. CDR3 region: CASSDGQTSYTEAFF. CDR3 coding DNA: TGTGCCAGCTCGGACGGACAGACTTCATACACTGAAGCTTTCTTT.

This chain links TRBV29-1 with TRBJ1-4; D uncertain. V was shortened by 7 bases and J by 6 bases, with 15 bases between the two germline ends. This CDR3 contains 13 residues. Germline CDR1 reads SQVTM; CDR2 reads ANQGSEA. The CDR3 DNA sequence: TGCAGCGCCTCACGTGGAGGTGATGAAAAACTGTTTTTT. Protein: CSASRGGDEKLFF.

The chain joins TRBV9 to TRBJ2-1; 10 nucleotides align to TRBD2. This CDR3 is built from 15 residues. The junction had 6 bases not matched to a gene; V was cut back by 4 bases and J by 5 bases. Germline V gene data show CDR1 as SGDLS and CDR2 as YYNGEE. The CDR3 DNA follows: TGTGCCAGCAGCACACGGACTAGCGGCGACAATGAGCAGTTCTTC. It translates to CASSTRTSGDNEQFF.

The chain recombines TRBV24-1 with TRBJ2-1; possibly TRBD1 for D (6 bases). The V gene lost 4 bases and the J gene lost 0 bases, with 12 bases spanning the gap. The germline gives CDR1 KGHDR, CDR2 SFDVKD. The CDR3 loop spans 16 amino acids. CDR3 bases: TGTGCCACCAGTGACCATCAGGGGAGCTCCTACAATGAGCAGTTCTTC. Amino acid sequence: CATSDHQGSSYNEQFF.

Only a few counts were recorded for this clonotype. J is TRBJ2-7 and V is TRBV5-1; 7 bases map to TRBD1. The germline gives CDR1 SGHRS, CDR2 YFSETQ. V was pared by 2 bases and J by 7 bases, with 12 bases of the junction left unmatched. The CDR3 has 15 residues. CDR3 DNA: TGCGCCAGCAGCTTTTCGGACAGGTTCTACAATGAGCAGTACTTC. It translates to CASSFSDRFYNEQYF.

For the CDR3, the DNA is TGTGCCAGCAGTTTCCTGCAGGGAAACATTCAGTACTTC. It encodes CASSFLQGNIQYF. This chain connects TRBV12-3 or TRBV12-4 to TRBJ2-7; possible D gene TRBD1, 5 bases. The J call may be incorrect, as the DNA end agrees better with TRBJ2-4. The CDR3 loop spans 13 amino acids.

Only a few counts were recorded for this clonotype. The gene calls are TRBV9 and TRBJ2-1; 10 positions match TRBD2. CDR1 and CDR2 (germline): SGDLS, YYNGEE. The CDR3 has 16 residues. Trimming at V came to 0 bases and at J to 7 bases, leaving 7 bases not matched to a gene. The CDR3 loop reads CASSVASGGIWNEQFF. In DNA form, the CDR3 reads TGTGCCAGCAGCGTAGCTAGCGGGGGAATTTGGAATGAGCAGTTCTTC.

DNA of the CDR3: TGTGCCAGCAGCTTCACAGGGGATAGAGGGCTGTTTTTT. It yields the protein CASSFTGDRGLFF. The chain joins TRBV11-2 to TRBJ1-4; 7 nucleotides align to TRBD1. Germline V gene data show CDR1 as SGHAT and CDR2 as FQNNGV. Trimming cost V 3 bases and J 14 bases; bases outside gene matches: 9. The CDR3 spans 13 residues.

The J gene is TRBJ2-1, the V gene TRBV5-1, with TRBD2 matching 14 bases. CDR1 and CDR2 from the germline V gene are SGHRS and YFSETQ. Trimming took 2 bases from V and 8 from J; bases not matched to a gene: 3. This CDR3 comprises 15 residues. CDR3 in amino acids: CASSFGTSGGYEQFF. The CDR3 DNA follows: TGCGCCAGCAGCTTCGGGACTAGCGGGGGATATGAGCAGTTCTTC.

CDR3 bases: TGCAGTGCCAGCCGGGACAGGGTTGGAAACACCATATATTTT. Translation gives CSASRDRVGNTIYF. This sequence joins TRBV20-1 and TRBJ1-3; 9 bases map to TRBD1. After removal of 6 bases from V and 3 bases from J, the junction contained 6 bases not matched to a gene. From germline, CDR1 is DFQATT and CDR2 SNEGSKA (reference sequence). The CDR3 loop spans 14 amino acids.

The V and J genes are TRBV20-1 and TRBJ1-2, with a possible D match to TRBD1 (5 bases). The CDR3 consists of 13 residues. The ends were cut back, 5 bases at V and 8 bases at J, with 18 bases in the middle. Germline V gene lookup returns CDR1 DFQATT and CDR2 SNEGSKA (reference sequence). In DNA form, the CDR3 reads TGCAGTGCTCAGACCGGGACTAACAGAGGCTACACCTTC. Its protein is CSAQTGTNRGYTF.

V usage is TRBV6-6 and J usage is TRBJ2-1; TRBD2 matches 13 bases. Unmatched junction bases numbered 7, after V lost 4 bases and J lost 10 bases. The germline V gene has CDR1 MNHNY and CDR2 SVGAGI (reference sequence). There are 15 residues in the CDR3. CDR3 amino acids: CASSSPGLAGYEQFF. For the CDR3, the DNA is TGTGCCAGCAGTTCCCCGGGACTAGCGGGATACGAGCAGTTCTTC.

The gene calls are TRBV2 and TRBJ1-2; maybe TRBD1 (5 bases). The CDR3 extends over 16 amino acids. Germline loops: CDR1 SNHLY, CDR2 FYNNEI. The V and J ends lost 0 bases and 1 base respectively, with 12 bases between them. The CDR3 is CASSEARGPLNYGYTF. The CDR3, as DNA: TGTGCCAGCAGTGAAGCGCGGGGACCCCTTAACTATGGCTACACCTTC.

This chain connects TRBV28 to TRBJ2-1; 9 nucleotides match TRBD1. V was clipped by 5 bases and J by 8 bases; unmatched bases: 7. This CDR3 contains 14 residues. CDR1 MDHEN and CDR2 SYDVKM come from the germline V gene. CDR3 residues: CASSGGDRDYEQFF. The CDR3 DNA follows: TGTGCCAGCAGTGGGGGGGACAGGGATTATGAGCAGTTCTTC.

V and J are TRBV6-2 or TRBV6-3 and TRBJ1-4; 8 positions agree with TRBD1. Germline V gene data show CDR1 as MNHEY and CDR2 as SVGEGT. The CDR3 length is 16 residues. V shed 4 bases, J shed 0 bases, and the junction held 4 bases outside the gene matches. CDR3 loop: CASSSTGAATNEKLFF. CDR3 bases: TGTGCCAGCAGTTCGACAGGGGCGGCAACTAATGAAAAACTGTTTTTT.

CDR3 nucleotide sequence: TGTGCCAGCAGCCTCGGAGGGGTGATGGCTGAAGCTTTCTTT. Residues: CASSLGGVMAEAFF. The chain uses TRBV3-1 and TRBJ1-1, with D perhaps TRBD1 (5 bases). Trimming removed 4 bases from V and 6 bases from J, with 15 bases in between. Germline CDR1 reads LGHDT; CDR2 reads YNNKEL (reference sequence). The CDR3 consists of 14 residues. Using reference TRBV3-1 and TRBJ1-1 for the parts outside the CDR3, the full variable domain is DTAVSQTPKYLVTQMGNDKSIKCEQNLGHDTMYWYKQDSKKFLKIMFSYNNKELIINETVPNRFSPKSPDKAHLNLHINSLELGDSAVYFCASSLGGVMAEAFFGQGTRLTVV.

The chain employs TRBV12-5 and TRBJ1-1; unclear D gene. The CDR3 consists of 13 residues. Germline V gives CDR1 LGHNT, CDR2 FRNRAP. Trimming left V 5 bases short and J 0 bases short, with 7 bases between. CDR3 bases: TGTGCTAGTGGTGGGGAGATGAACACTGAAGCTTTCTTT. Its translation: CASGGEMNTEAFF.

V is TRBV5-1 and J is TRBJ2-1; 9 nucleotides match TRBD2. The germline V gene encodes CDR1 SGHRS and CDR2 YFSETQ. V was pared by 3 bases and J by 8 bases, with 12 bases of the junction left unmatched. This CDR3 has 16 residues. CDR3 in DNA: TGCGCCAGCAGCTCCGGGAAGACTAGCGGATGGGATGAGCAGTTCTTC. Translating gives CASSSGKTSGWDEQFF.

The chain combines TRBV6-5 with TRBJ2-5, with TRBD2 matching over 7 bases. The end of the DNA is better explained by TRBJ2-7, so the J call may be wrong. The CDR3 length is 14 residues. CDR1 MNHEY and CDR2 SVGAGI come from the germline V gene. In DNA form, the CDR3 reads TGTGCCAGCAGTAAACAACGGGGGGCCTACGAGCAGTACTTC. It encodes CASSKQRGAYEQYF.

This chain connects TRBV7-2 to TRBJ2-7; D gene uncertain. This CDR3 region has 15 residues. V shed 2 bases and J shed 2 bases, with 13 bases lying between them. Germline CDR1 reads SGHTA; CDR2 reads FQGNSA. This CDR3 is CASSLIPWATYEQYF. The CDR3 DNA follows: TGTGCCAGCAGCTTAATCCCTTGGGCGACCTACGAGCAGTACTTC.

This chain connects TRBV5-1 to TRBJ2-3; no clear D. CDR3 length: 14 amino acids. Germline CDR1 reads SGHRS; CDR2 reads YFSETQ. CDR3 in amino acids: CAGQPNFNTDTQYF. The CDR3 region has the DNA TGCGCTGGCCAGCCGAACTTTAACACAGATACGCAGTATTTT.

The chain is built from TRBV27 and TRBJ2-5; TRBD2 aligns across 11 bases. Trimming at V came to 4 bases and at J to 11 bases, leaving 12 bases not matched to a gene. Germline V gene lookup returns CDR1 MNHEY and CDR2 SMNVEV (reference sequence). The CDR3 runs 15 residues. CDR3 loop: CASSSQNQLAGEQYF. The CDR3 region has the DNA TGTGCCAGCAGTTCCCAGAATCAACTAGCGGGAGAGCAGTACTTC.